Sequencing of this TCR beta chain was carried out in a study of monozygotic twins with inflammatory bowel disease. Study-wide findings and caveats: Clonotype sharing was lower in IBD patients than healthy twins, most markedly with disease activity.

The length of the CDR3 is 15 residues. Germline CDR1 is MNHNS and CDR2 is SASEGT. In eight separate reactions per sample, cDNA was generated. Through template switching, UMIs that included a 6-nucleotide sample barcode were added. Using the 5' RACE reads, TCRdb records one entry per CDR3 protein without DNA. Its table records approximately 400,000 distinct CDR3 sequences. Someone took a 2.5 ml blood sample from each of the donors. Comments on this clonotype: Its matching antigen is unknown.

Sequencing input: blood. The V call is TRBV6-1, the J call TRBJ1-5. The sequence was obtained from a human donor with ulcerative colitis or Crohn's disease, or a healthy co-twin of an affected twin (not recorded which). The CDR3 is CASSPHAGSNQPQHF.